This T cell receptor (beta chain) was identified during a study of T cells in Graves' hyperthyroidism and ophthalmopathy. Study at large: Initial diagnosis, before any treatment, was when peripheral blood was collected.

Amplified TCR beta CDR3 regions derived from RNA transcripts. HTBI primers were used for first-round RT-PCR of the TCR CDR3. TCRdb analysed the multiplex PCR reads with MiXCR anew, one entry per CDR3 protein. The table lists almost 500,000 distinct CDR3 sequences, around a fifth of them singletons. The V end was cut by 0 bases, the J end by 9 bases, with 9 bases between. This CDR3 is 13 amino acids long. CDR1 is MNHNY and CDR2 is SVGAGI in the germline V gene (reference sequence). This clonotype was seen a handful of times. Individuals with ophthalmopathy presented a Clinical Activity Score of at least 3, a NOSPECS grade of at least 4 and a duration under 3 months. Uncontrolled infection, other autoimmune disease, pregnancy and lactation each barred patients from inclusion.

Material for sequencing was blood. The clonotype comes from a woman in her seventies with Graves' ophthalmopathy. The J gene is TRBJ2-1, the V gene TRBV6-6; D is unresolved. The DNA for the CDR3 is TGTGCCAGCAGTTACTCTGGCGGTGTTGAGCAGTTCTTC. Its translation: CASSYSGGVEQFF.